The 10 T cell receptor beta chains below all came from one sample that was sequenced in a study of T cell responses to AZD1222 COVID-19 vaccine. Sequencing used immunoSEQ multiplex PCR; TCRdb keeps in-frame clones, though not all of them. Of about 99,000 clones in the sample, approximately 90% are singletons; the top ten hold 7.5% to 9.5%. The specimen comprised peripheral blood, sampled 28 days after the second AZD1222 dose. The receptor set was obtained from an adult who received the AZD1222 COVID-19 vaccine.

The chain uses TRBV7-9 and TRBJ2-3; weak D call: TRBD1 (5 bases). The length of the CDR3 is 17 residues. Germline V lookup: CDR1 SEHNR, CDR2 FQNEAQ (reference sequence). V lost 1 base to trimming and J lost 2 bases, with 16 bases between them. The CDR3 nucleotides are TGTGCCAGCAGCTTAGGGACAAGGTATCCTGACACAGATACGCAGTATTTT. Translation: CASSLGTRYPDTDTQYF.

The chain has TRBV12-5 and TRBJ2-3; TRBD2 matches 12 bases. The V gene's germline CDR1 is LGHNT and CDR2 FRNRAP. This CDR3 is 16 amino acids long. V gave up 1 base and J gave up 6 bases; unmatched junction bases: 5. The CDR3 bases are TGTGCTAGTGGTTTGGGGCTAGCGGGAGGGCTTGATACGCAGTATTTT. Encoded protein: CASGLGLAGGLDTQYF.

The J gene is TRBJ1-1, the V gene TRBV7-8; D is possibly TRBD1 (6 bases). Germline V gene sequence: CDR1 SGHVS, CDR2 FQNEAQ. Trimming stripped 3 bases from V and 1 base from J, with 9 bases between. The CDR3 runs 14 residues. CDR3 bases: TGTGCCAGCAGCTTTGGCAGGGGGAACACTGAAGCTTTCTTT. It encodes CASSFGRGNTEAFF.

The chain recombines TRBV11-2 with TRBJ2-5; 12 nucleotides agree with TRBD1. Unmatched junction bases numbered 9, after V lost 5 bases and J lost 5 bases. This CDR3 is built from 16 residues. Germline CDR1 SGHAT, CDR2 FQNNGV. In DNA form, the CDR3 reads TGTGCCAGCAGCCCTCGAGGGACAGGGGGCATGGAGACCCAGTACTTC. This sequence encodes CASSPRGTGGMETQYF.

The chain couples TRBV5-1 to TRBJ2-2; D may be TRBD2 (6 bases). V lost 8 bases and J 6 bases, leaving 17 bases between the germline ends. The CDR3 has 14 residues. The germline V gene has CDR1 SGHRS and CDR2 YFSETQ. CDR3 region: CASSWRGEAGELFF. Here the CDR3 DNA reads TGCGCCAGTTCGTGGAGGGGCGAGGCCGGGGAGCTGTTTTTT.

Notes on this clone: Other DNA variants within this sample encode the same CDR3. This chain links TRBV28 with TRBJ1-1, with D perhaps TRBD1 (5 bases). This CDR3 comprises 14 residues. V was cut by 4 bases and J by 0 bases, with 9 bases left in between. Germline CDR1 and CDR2: MDHEN and SYDVKM. The CDR3 region has the DNA TGTGCCAGCAGTTCCGGGACGGTGAACACTGAAGCTTTCTTT. This translates into CASSSGTVNTEAFF.

The rearrangement joins TRBV2 to TRBJ2-1; D gene unclear. V was pared by 11 bases and J by 8 bases, with 16 bases between. The germline gives CDR1 SNHLY, CDR2 FYNNEI. This CDR3 is 12 amino acids long. The CDR3 DNA reads as TGTGCCGCCTCCCAGGAGCACGATGAGCAGTTCTTC. This codes for CAASQEHDEQFF.

The V and J genes are TRBV5-1 and TRBJ2-2; D assignment may be TRBD1 or TRBD2 (5 bases each). V lost 0 bases and J lost 7, with 13 bases in between. The CDR3 contains 15 residues. CDR1 and CDR2 (germline): SGHRS, YFSETQ. CDR3 nucleotide sequence: TGCGCCAGCAGCTTGGACTCTACTGGGGGCGGGGAGCTGTTTTTT. Amino acids: CASSLDSTGGGELFF.

V and J are TRBV30 and TRBJ2-2; TRBD2 might be the D (6 bases). Germline V gene lookup returns CDR1 GTSNPN and CDR2 SVGIG (reference sequence). Trimming left V 2 bases short and J 5 bases short, with 6 bases between. The CDR3 has 12 amino acids. CDR3 in amino acids: CAWSRGTGELFF. Here the CDR3 DNA reads TGTGCCTGGAGTCGGGGGACCGGGGAGCTGTTTTTT.

The rearrangement uses TRBV15 and TRBJ2-1; TRBD1 aligns across 8 bases. The CDR3 has 15 residues. The germline CDR1 and CDR2 sequences are LNHNV and YYDKDF (reference sequence). After removal of 3 bases from V and 2 bases from J, the junction contained 3 bases not matched to a gene. The CDR3 DNA is TGTGCCACCAGCAGCCGGGACAGGACCTACAATGAGCAGTTCTTC. Encoded protein: CATSSRDRTYNEQFF.